These T cell receptor beta chains were read from a single sample in a study of regulatory T cells in long-lasting Graves disease. Using its own MiXCR run on the multiplex PCR reads, TCRdb lists one record per CDR3 protein. In the table there are about 560,000 distinct CDR3 sequences, around 16% of which are singletons. The sample was also reused in another study, on T cells in Graves' hyperthyroidism and ophthalmopathy.

The material was peripheral blood mononuclear cells (PBMCs), obtained at new diagnosis, from a patient treated with antithyroid drugs. These receptors originate from a man between 18 and 29 years old with Graves disease. The CDR3 runs from the conserved cysteine through the conserved F or W. A D gene is named only where the DNA matches it firmly. Not every row has a clone size; where given, it reads once, few, many or a size class.

v_gene	j_gene	len	abundance	d_gene	CDR3aa
TRBV9	TRBJ2-2	15	.	.	CASSVEAGNTGELFF
TRBV6-1	TRBJ2-7	13	.	.	CASTITWAYEQYF
TRBV10-3	TRBJ2-3	15	many	.	CAISERTGNTDTQYF
TRBV2	TRBJ2-7	16	many	.	CASSVAGGLSTYEQYF
TRBV6-1	TRBJ1-1	16	many	TRBD1	CASSLRAGTGTAEAFF
TRBV20-1	TRBJ2-1	11	few	.	CSARSWNEQFF
TRBV18	TRBJ2-1	17	few	.	CASSYDALGRTHNEQFF
TRBV9	TRBJ2-7	15	.	TRBD2	CASSVDSGSGGEQYF
TRBV12-3/TRBV12-4	TRBJ1-1	15	many	TRBD1	CASSPFTGVDTEAFF
TRBV18	TRBJ2-1	15	.	.	CASGSSFSSYNEQFF
TRBV7-2	TRBJ2-3	21	.	TRBD2	CASSSRHDSGRDWGDLDTQYF
TRBV4-2	TRBJ1-4	15	few	TRBD1	CASSPQPRGNEKLFF
TRBV19	TRBJ2-7	16	few	TRBD2	CASSSGLAGGIYEQYF
TRBV2	TRBJ2-1	15	many	TRBD2	CASSETTSGYNEQFF
TRBV19	TRBJ1-5	15	.	.	CASSWALGSDQPQHF
TRBV30	TRBJ1-2	12	few	.	CAWSPHREGYTF
TRBV20-1	TRBJ2-7	14	few	.	CSVRDSGISYEQYF
TRBV11-2	TRBJ1-2	14	.	.	CASSQLRSDYGYTF
TRBV7-9	TRBJ1-1	18	many	.	CASSSLYAAEYQNTEAFF
TRBV28	TRBJ2-7	15	many	TRBD1	CASSPTRGQAHEQYF
TRBV30	TRBJ1-5	13	many	.	CAWSATNGQPQHF
TRBV30	TRBJ2-1	14	few	.	CAWSGTGAYNEQFF
TRBV30	TRBJ2-1	15	.	TRBD2	CAWRTGTSGRNEQFF
TRBV20-1	TRBJ2-1	15	few	TRBD2	CSARDRGLRPTEQFF